These 5 T cell receptor beta chains originate from one sample sequenced in a study of cytomegalovirus exposure and HLA in healthy donors. Profiling relied on immunoSEQ multiplex PCR, and the TCRdb table lists in-frame clones only, not all of them. The sample has tens of thousands of clones, around 90% seen once. The sequenced sample was PBMCs. Receptors originate from a woman under 40 in good health and CMV-seronegative.

The chain is built from TRBV7-2 and TRBJ1-1, with 8 bases that match TRBD1. The V gene end was trimmed by 5 bases and the J gene end by 4 bases; junction bases not matched to a gene: 9. CDR1 is SGHTA, CDR2 FQGNSA, per germline. The CDR3 is 15 residues long. The CDR3 sequence is CASSQRTGTVTEAFF. CDR3 DNA sequence: TGTGCCAGCAGCCAGCGGACAGGGACGGTCACTGAAGCTTTCTTT. Full variable domain (missing parts from reference TRBV7-2 and TRBJ1-1): GAGVSQSPSNKVTEKGKDVELRCDPISGHTALYWYRQSLGQGLEFLIYFQGNSAPDKSGLPSDRFSAERTGGSVSTLTIQRTQQEDSAVYLCASSQRTGTVTEAFFGQGTRLTVV.

CDR3 bases: TGTGCCAGCAGTTCTACAGGGGGCGGTTTAGAGACCCAGTACTTC. As protein: CASSSTGGGLETQYF. J is TRBJ2-5 and V is TRBV6-5; 9 nucleotides line up with TRBD1. The CDR3 extends over 15 amino acids. Germline CDR1 MNHEY, CDR2 SVGAGI. Losses at the gene ends were 4 bases for V and 4 bases for J; bases not matched to a gene: 7.

This clone is a singleton in its sample. The chain links TRBV29-1 to TRBJ1-2, with TRBD1 matching 8 bases. The length of the CDR3 is 15 residues. V gave up 1 base and J gave up 4 bases; unmatched junction bases: 8. Germline V gene data show CDR1 as SQVTM and CDR2 as ANQGSEA. The CDR3 here is CSVEAPGQDLYGYTF. The CDR3 nucleotides read TGCAGCGTTGAAGCACCGGGACAGGACCTCTATGGCTACACCTTC.

The chain links TRBV6-5 to TRBJ1-2; the D is unclear. The V and J ends lost 2 bases and 4 bases respectively, with 14 bases between them. This CDR3 has 15 amino acids. Germline V CDR1 and CDR2: MNHEY, SVGAGI. The CDR3, as DNA: TGTGCCAGCAGTTACGTCGCCTCCAACGGCTATGGCTACACCTTC. Amino acids: CASSYVASNGYGYTF.

The rearrangement joins TRBV5-1 to TRBJ2-1, with D perhaps TRBD1 (5 bases). Trimming cost V 3 bases and J 5 bases, with 15 bases left between them. The germline gives CDR1 SGHRS, CDR2 YFSETQ. The CDR3 is made up of 15 amino acids. The CDR3 here is CASSSTESNNNEQFF. The CDR3 nucleotides read TGCGCCAGCAGCTCGACAGAAAGTAATAACAATGAGCAGTTCTTC.